The 7 T cell receptor beta chains given below trace back to one sample, sequenced in a study of control samples from healthy donors and cancer patients. The protocol was immunoSEQ multiplex PCR, while the TCRdb copy is restricted to in-frame clones and leaves out a portion. The sample lists roughly 130,000 clones, 75% to 90% occurring once. The sequencing input was blood. Receptors originate from a woman younger than 45 in good health.

The chain employs TRBV28 and TRBJ1-2; D may be TRBD1 (5 bases). The germline V gene encodes CDR1 MDHEN and CDR2 SYDVKM. The CDR3 covers 13 residues. The V gene lost 1 base and the J gene lost 8 bases, with 11 bases spanning the gap. The CDR3 region is CASSLSGGAGYTF. CDR3 in DNA: TGTGCCAGCAGTTTATCGGGGGGTGCCGGCTACACCTTC.

This sequence joins TRBV11-3 and TRBJ1-1, with unresolved D. The CDR3 has 14 amino acids. V was pared by 1 base and J by 4 bases, with 10 bases between. Germline lookup yields CDR1 SGHNT and CDR2 YENEEA. CDR3 nucleotides: TGTGCCAGCAGCTTAGCGGCGGGCGGCACTGAAGCTTTCTTT. It specifies CASSLAAGGTEAFF.

The rearrangement uses TRBV14 and TRBJ2-1; TRBD2 agrees at 12 bases. From germline, CDR1 is SGHDN and CDR2 FVKESK. V trimming: 0 bases; J trimming: 5 bases; junction bases outside the gene matches: 8. CDR3 length: 18 amino acids. CDR3 nucleotide sequence: TGTGCCAGCAGCCAAGAATATCAAGCTAGCGGGAGGGACAATGAGCAGTTCTTC. This codes for CASSQEYQASGRDNEQFF.

The chain links TRBV3-1 (or the pseudogene TRBV3-2) to TRBJ2-2; D ambiguous. The CDR3 covers 12 residues. Trimming stripped 5 bases from V and 6 bases from J, with 7 bases between. Germline V CDR1 and CDR2: LGHDT, YNNKEL (reference sequence). CDR3 region: CASSRVAGELFF. The CDR3 nucleotides read TGTGCCAGCAGCAGGGTCGCCGGGGAGCTGTTTTTT.

The CDR3 DNA reads as TGCGCCAGCAGCTTGGGGTCTAGCGGAAAAGGGAGTCGCTACGAGCAGTACTTC. It specifies CASSLGSSGKGSRYEQYF. J is TRBJ2-7 and V is TRBV5-1, with 7 bases identical to TRBD2. The germline V gene encodes CDR1 SGHRS and CDR2 YFSETQ. The CDR3 has 18 amino acids. V shed 0 bases, J shed 3 bases, and the junction held 15 bases outside the gene matches.

J is TRBJ1-2 and V is TRBV19, with D possibly being TRBD1 (5 bases). Germline V gene data show CDR1 as LNHDA and CDR2 as SQIVND (reference sequence). This CDR3 is built from 15 residues. V lost 4 bases, J lost 2 bases, and 14 bases lay in between. Written as DNA, the CDR3 is TGTGCCAGTAGTAGCTCCGGGACGGCCAACTATGGCTACACCTTC. It is translated as CASSSSGTANYGYTF.

Written as DNA, the CDR3 is TGCGCCAGCAGTCAGGGACACCGGGGGGGCGAGCAGTACTTC. Its translation is CASSQGHRGGEQYF. V usage is TRBV10-2 and J usage is TRBJ2-7; 8 bases are a match to TRBD2. Per germline, CDR1 WSHSY and CDR2 SAAADI. The CDR3 is 14 residues long. V gave up 5 bases and J gave up 6 bases; unmatched junction bases: 9.